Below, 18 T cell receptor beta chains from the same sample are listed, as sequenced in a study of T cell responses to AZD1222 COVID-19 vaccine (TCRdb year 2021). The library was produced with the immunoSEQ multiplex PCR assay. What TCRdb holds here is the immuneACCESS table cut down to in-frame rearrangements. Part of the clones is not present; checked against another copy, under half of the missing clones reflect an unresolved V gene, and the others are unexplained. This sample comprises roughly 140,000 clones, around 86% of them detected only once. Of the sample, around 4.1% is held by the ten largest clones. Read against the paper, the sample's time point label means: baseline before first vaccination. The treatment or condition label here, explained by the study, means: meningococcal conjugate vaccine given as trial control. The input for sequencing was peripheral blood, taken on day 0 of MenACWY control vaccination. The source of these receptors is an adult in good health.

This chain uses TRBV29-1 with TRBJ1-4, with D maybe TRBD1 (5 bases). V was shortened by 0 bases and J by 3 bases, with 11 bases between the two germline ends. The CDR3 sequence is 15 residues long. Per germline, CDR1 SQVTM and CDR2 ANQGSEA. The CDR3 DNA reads TGCAGCGTTGAAGAGGGACGGACACCTAATGAAAAACTGTTTTTT. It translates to CSVEEGRTPNEKLFF.

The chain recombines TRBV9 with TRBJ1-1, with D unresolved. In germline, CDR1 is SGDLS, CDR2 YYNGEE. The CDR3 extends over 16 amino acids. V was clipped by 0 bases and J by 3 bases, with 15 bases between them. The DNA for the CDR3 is TGTGCCAGCAGCGTAGTCCGCTACCCCGGGGACACTGAAGCTTTCTTT. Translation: CASSVVRYPGDTEAFF. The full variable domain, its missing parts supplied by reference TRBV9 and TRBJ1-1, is DSGVTQTPKHLITATGQRVTLRCSPRSGDLSVYWYQQSLDQGLQFLIQYYNGEERAKGNILERFSAQQFPDLHSELNLSSLELGDSALYFCASSVVRYPGDTEAFFGQGTRLTVV.

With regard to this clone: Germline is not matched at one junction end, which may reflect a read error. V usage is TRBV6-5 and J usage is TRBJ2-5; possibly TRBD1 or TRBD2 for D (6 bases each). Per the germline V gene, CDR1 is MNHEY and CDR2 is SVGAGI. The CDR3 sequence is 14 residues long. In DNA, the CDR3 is TGTGCCAGCAGTTACTCGAAATCGGGGGCGAGCTGGAACTTC. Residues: CASSYSKSGASWNF.

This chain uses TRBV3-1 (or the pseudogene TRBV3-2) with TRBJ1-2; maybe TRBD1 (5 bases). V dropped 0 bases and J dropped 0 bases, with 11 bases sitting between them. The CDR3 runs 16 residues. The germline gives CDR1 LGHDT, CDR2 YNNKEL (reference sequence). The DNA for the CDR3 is TGTGCCAGCAGCCAAGAAGTCGGGACTTCTAACTATGGCTACACCTTC. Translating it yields CASSQEVGTSNYGYTF.

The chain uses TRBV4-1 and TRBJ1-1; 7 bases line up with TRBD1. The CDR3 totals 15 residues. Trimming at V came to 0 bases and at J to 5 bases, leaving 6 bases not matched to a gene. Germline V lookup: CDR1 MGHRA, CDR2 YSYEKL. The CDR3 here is CASSQEGQWSTEAFF. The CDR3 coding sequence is TGCGCCAGCAGCCAAGAGGGACAGTGGTCAACTGAAGCTTTCTTT.

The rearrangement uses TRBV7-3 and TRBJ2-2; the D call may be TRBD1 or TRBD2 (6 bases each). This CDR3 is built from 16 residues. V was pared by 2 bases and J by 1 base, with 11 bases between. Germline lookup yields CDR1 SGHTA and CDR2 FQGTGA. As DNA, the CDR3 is TGTGCCAGCAGCTTACTTGGAGGGGGGAACACCGGGGAGCTGTTTTTT. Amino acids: CASSLLGGGNTGELFF.

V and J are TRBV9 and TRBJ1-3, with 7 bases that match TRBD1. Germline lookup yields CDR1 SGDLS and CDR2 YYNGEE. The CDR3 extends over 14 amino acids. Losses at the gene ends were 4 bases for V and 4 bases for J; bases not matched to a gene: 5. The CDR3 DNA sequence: TGTGCCAGCAGCCTTCGACAGGGAGGAAACACCATATATTTT. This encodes CASSLRQGGNTIYF.

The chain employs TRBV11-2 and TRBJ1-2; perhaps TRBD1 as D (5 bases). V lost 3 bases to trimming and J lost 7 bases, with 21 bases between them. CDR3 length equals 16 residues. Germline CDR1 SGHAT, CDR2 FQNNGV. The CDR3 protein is CASSLAAGLLTAGYTF. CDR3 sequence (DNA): TGTGCCAGCAGCTTGGCCGCGGGACTCCTAACAGCTGGCTACACCTTC.

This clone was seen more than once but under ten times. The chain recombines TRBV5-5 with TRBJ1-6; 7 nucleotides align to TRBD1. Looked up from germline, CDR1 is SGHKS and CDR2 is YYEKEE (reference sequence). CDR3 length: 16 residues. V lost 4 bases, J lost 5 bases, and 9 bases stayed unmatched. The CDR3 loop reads CASSLRHTGDNSPLHF. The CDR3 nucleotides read TGTGCCAGCAGCCTTAGGCATACAGGGGATAATTCACCCCTCCACTTT. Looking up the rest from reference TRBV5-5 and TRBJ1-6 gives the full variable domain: DAGVTQSPTHLIKTRGQQVTLRCSPISGHKSVSWYQQVLGQGPQFIFQYYEKEERGRGNFPDRFSARQFPNYSSELNVNALLLGDSALYLCASSLRHTGDNSPLHFGNGTRLTVT.

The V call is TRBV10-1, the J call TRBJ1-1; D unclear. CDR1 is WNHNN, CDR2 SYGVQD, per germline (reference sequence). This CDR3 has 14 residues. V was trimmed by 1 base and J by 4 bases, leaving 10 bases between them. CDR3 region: CASSEYRGSTEAFF. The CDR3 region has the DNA TGCGCCAGCAGTGAGTACAGAGGGTCCACTGAAGCTTTCTTT.

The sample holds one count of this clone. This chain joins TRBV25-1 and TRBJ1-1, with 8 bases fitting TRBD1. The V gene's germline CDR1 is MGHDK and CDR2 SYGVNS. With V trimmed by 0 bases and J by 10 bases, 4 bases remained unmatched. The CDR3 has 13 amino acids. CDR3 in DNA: TGTGCCAGCAGTGAATATACCGGACAGGGAGCTTTCTTT. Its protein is CASSEYTGQGAFF.

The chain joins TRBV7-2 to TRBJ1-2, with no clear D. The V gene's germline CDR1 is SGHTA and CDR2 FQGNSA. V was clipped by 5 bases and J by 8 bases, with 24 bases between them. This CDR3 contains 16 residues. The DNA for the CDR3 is TGTGCCAGCAGCCCTCCTTGGGAGGGAGGACTATACGGCTACACCTTC. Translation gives CASSPPWEGGLYGYTF.

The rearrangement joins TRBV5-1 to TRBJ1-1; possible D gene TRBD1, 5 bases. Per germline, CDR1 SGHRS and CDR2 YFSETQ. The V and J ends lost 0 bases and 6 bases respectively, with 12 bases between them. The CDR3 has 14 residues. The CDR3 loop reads CASSLDNWGAEAFF. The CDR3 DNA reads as TGCGCCAGCAGCTTGGACAATTGGGGGGCTGAAGCTTTCTTT.

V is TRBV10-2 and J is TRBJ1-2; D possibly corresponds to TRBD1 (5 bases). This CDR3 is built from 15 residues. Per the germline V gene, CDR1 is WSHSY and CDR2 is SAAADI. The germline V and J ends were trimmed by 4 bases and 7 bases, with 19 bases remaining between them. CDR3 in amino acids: CASSAAGLPLFGYTF. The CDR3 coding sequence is TGCGCCAGCAGTGCCGCGGGACTCCCCCTCTTTGGCTACACCTTC.

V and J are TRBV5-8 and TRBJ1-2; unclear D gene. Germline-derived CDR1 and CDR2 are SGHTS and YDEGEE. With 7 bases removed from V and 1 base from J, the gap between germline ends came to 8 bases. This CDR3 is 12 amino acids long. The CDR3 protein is CASGQDNYGYTF. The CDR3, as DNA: TGTGCCAGCGGGCAGGATAACTATGGCTACACCTTC.

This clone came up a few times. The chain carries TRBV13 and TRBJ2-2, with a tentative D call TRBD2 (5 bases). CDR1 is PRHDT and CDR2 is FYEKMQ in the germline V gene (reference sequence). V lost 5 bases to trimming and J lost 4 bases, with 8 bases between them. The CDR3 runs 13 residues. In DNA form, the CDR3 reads TGTGCCAGCAGCCGGGGTCGCACCGGGGAGCTGTTTTTT. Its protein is CASSRGRTGELFF.

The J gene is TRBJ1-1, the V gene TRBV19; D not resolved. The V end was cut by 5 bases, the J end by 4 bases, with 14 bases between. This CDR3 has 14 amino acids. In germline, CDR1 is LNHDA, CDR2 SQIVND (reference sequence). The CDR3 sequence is CASSPSYSSTEAFF. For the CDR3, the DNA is TGTGCCAGTAGTCCCTCCTATTCGTCCACTGAAGCTTTCTTT. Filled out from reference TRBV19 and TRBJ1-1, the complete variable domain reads DGGITQSPKYLFRKEGQNVTLSCEQNLNHDAMYWYRQDPGQGLRLIYYSQIVNDFQKGDIAEGYSVSREKKESFPLTVTSAQKNPTAFYLCASSPSYSSTEAFFGQGTRLTVV.

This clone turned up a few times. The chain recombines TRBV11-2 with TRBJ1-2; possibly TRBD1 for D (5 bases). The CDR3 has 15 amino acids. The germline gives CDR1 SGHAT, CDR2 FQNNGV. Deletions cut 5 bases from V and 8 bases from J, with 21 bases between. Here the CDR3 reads CASSPRQGAGWGYTF. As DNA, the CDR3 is TGTGCCAGCAGCCCCCGACAAGGGGCAGGTTGGGGCTACACCTTC.